This T cell receptor (beta chain) was identified in a study of cytomegalovirus exposure and HLA in healthy donors. Study-wide results and limits: Investigators reported more than 150 TCR beta chains as tied to cytomegalovirus. Subsequent analysis showed first-cohort TCR clusters tending to co-occur in 95 to 150 validation repertoires.

This table comes from immunoSEQ multiplex PCR, and its TCRdb copy is limited to in-frame clones, with some not included. The sample consists of roughly 150,000 clones, roughly nine tenths of them appearing once. As concerns this clone: Its antigen remains unidentified.

V lost 2 bases, J lost 7 bases, and 5 bases stayed unmatched. The germline V gene encodes CDR1 GTSNPN and CDR2 SVGIG (reference sequence). There are 15 residues in the CDR3. This sequence originates from a woman aged 18-29 years in good health and CMV-seropositive. The chain carries TRBV30 and TRBJ2-1; 13 positions agree with TRBD2. The sequenced sample consisted of PBMCs. The CDR3: CAWSWGTSGNNEQFF. CDR3 nucleotide sequence: TGTGCCTGGAGTTGGGGGACTAGCGGGAATAATGAGCAGTTCTTC.